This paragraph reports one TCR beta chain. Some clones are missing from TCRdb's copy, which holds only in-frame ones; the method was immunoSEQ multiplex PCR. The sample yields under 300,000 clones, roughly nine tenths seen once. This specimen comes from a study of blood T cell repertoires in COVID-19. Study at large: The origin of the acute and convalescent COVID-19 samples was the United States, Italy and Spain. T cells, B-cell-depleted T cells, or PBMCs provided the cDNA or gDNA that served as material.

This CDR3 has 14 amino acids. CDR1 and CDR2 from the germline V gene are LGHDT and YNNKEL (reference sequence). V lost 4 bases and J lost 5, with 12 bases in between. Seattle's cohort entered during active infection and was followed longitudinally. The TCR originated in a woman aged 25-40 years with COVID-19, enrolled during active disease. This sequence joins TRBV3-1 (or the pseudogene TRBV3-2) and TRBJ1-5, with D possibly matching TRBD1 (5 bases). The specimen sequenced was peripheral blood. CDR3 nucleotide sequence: TGTGCCAGCAGCCCTTCCGGGGGGGATCAGCCCCAGCATTTT. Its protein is CASSPSGGDQPQHF.